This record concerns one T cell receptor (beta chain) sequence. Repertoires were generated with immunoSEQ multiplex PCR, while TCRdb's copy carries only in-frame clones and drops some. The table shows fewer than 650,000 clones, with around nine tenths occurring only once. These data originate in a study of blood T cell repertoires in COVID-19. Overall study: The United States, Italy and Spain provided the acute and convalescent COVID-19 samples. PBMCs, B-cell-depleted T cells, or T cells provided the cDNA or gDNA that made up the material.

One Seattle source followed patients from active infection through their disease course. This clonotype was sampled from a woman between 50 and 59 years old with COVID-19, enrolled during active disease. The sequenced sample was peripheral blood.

CDR3 region: CASDRKANYGYTF. CDR3 sequence (DNA): TGTGCCAGCGACAGAAAAGCTAACTATGGCTACACCTTC. The chain recombines TRBV6-5 with TRBJ1-2; D is perhaps TRBD1 (5 bases). Trimming shortened V by 8 bases and J by 0 bases, and 10 bases separated the two germline ends. The CDR3 extends over 13 amino acids. Germline CDR1 is MNHEY and CDR2 is SVGAGI.